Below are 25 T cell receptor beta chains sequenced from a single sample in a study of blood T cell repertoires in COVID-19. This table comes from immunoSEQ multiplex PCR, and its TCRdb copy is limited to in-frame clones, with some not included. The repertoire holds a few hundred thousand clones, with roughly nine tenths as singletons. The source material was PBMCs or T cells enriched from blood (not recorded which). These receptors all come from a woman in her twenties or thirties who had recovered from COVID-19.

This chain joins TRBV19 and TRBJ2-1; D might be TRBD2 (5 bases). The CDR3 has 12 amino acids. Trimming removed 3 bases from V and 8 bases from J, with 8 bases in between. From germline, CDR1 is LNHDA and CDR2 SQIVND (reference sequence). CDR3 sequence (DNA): TGTGCCAGTAGTATCCGGGGTCATGAGCAGTTCTTC. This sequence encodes CASSIRGHEQFF. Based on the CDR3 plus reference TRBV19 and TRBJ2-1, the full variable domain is DGGITQSPKYLFRKEGQNVTLSCEQNLNHDAMYWYRQDPGQGLRLIYYSQIVNDFQKGDIAEGYSVSREKKESFPLTVTSAQKNPTAFYLCASSIRGHEQFFGPGTRLTVL.

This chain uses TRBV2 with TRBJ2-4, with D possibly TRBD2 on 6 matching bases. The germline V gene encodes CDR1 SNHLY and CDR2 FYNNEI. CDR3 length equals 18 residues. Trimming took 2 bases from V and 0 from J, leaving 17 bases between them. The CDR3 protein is CASSEPPPTAGAKNIQYF. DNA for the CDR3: TGTGCCAGCAGTGAACCGCCCCCAACAGCGGGAGCCAAAAACATTCAGTACTTC.

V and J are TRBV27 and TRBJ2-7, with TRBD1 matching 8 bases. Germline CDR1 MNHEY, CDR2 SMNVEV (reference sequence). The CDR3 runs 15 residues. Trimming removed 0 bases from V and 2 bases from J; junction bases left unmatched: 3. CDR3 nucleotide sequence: TGTGCCAGCAGTTTATCACAGGGGGTCACCTACGAGCAGTACTTC. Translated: CASSLSQGVTYEQYF.

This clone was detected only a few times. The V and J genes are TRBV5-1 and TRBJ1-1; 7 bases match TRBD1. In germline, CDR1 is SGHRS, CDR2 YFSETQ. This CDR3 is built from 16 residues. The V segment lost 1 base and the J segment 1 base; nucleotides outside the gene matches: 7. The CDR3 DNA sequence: TGCGCCAGCAGCTTGACAGGGGTTCTTGGGAACACTGAAGCTTTCTTT. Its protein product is CASSLTGVLGNTEAFF.

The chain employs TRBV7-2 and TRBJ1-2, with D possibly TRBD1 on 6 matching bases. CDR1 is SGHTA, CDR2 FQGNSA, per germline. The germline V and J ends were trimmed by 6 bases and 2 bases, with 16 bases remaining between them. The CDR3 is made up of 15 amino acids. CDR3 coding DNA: TGTGCCAGCAGACGGACGGGGGGGGCGAACTATGGCTACACCTTC. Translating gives CASRRTGGANYGYTF.

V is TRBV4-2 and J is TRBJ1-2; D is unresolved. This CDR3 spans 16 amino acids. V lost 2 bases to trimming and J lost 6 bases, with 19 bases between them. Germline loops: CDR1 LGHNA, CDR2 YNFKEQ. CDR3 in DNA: TGTGCCAGCAGCCAACCGGACGGGGAGGTTTCGGATGGCTACACCTTC. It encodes CASSQPDGEVSDGYTF.

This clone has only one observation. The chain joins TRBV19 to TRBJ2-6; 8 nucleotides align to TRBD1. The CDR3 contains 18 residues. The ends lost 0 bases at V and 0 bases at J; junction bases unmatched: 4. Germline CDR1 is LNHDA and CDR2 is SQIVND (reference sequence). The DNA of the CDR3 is TGTGCCAGTAGTATAGAGCGGACAGGGCCCTCTGGGGCCAACGTCCTGACTTTC. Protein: CASSIERTGPSGANVLTF.

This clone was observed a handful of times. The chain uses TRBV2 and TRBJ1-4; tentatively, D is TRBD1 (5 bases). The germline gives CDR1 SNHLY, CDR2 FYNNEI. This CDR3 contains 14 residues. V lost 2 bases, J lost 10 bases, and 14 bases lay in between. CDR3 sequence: CASSELAGTAKLFF. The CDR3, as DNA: TGTGCCAGCAGTGAACTAGCTGGGACTGCAAAACTGTTTTTT.

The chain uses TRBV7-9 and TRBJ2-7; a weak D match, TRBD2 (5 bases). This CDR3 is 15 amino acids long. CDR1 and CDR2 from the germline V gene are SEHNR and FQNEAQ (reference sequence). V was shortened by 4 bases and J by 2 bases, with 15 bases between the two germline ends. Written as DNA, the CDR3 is TGTGCCAGCAGCTCCCGCCGGGATCCCACCTACGAGCAGTACTTC. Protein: CASSSRRDPTYEQYF.

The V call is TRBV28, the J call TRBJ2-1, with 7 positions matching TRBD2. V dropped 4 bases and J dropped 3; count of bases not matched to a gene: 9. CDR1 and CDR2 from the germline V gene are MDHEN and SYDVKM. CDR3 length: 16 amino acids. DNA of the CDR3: TGTGCCAGCAGTTCCCTGGGGGGAGGGAACTACAATGAGCAGTTCTTC. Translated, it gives CASSSLGGGNYNEQFF.

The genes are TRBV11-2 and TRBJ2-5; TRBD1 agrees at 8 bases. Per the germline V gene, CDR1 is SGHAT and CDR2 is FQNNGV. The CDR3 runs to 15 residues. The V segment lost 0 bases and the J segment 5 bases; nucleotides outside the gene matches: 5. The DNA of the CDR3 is TGTGCCAGCAGCTTAGATACAGGGGGTACGGAGACCCAGTACTTC. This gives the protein CASSLDTGGTETQYF.

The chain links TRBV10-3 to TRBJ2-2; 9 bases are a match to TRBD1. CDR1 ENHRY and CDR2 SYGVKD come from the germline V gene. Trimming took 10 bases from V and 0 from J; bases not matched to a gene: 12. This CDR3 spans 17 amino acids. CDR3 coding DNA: TGTGCCACCAGGAATACAGGGGGCCGACCGAACACCGGGGAGCTGTTTTTT. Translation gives CATRNTGGRPNTGELFF.

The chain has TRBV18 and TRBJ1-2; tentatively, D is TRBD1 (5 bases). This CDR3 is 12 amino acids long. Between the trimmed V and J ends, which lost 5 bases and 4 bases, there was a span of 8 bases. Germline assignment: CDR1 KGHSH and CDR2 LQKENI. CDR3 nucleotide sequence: TGTGCCAGCTCAGGCGGGACCTATGGCTACACCTTC. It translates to CASSGGTYGYTF.

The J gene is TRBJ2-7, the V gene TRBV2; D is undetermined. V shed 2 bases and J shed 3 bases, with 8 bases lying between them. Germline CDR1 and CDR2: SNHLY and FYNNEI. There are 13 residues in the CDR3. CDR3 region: CASSEQSIYEQYF. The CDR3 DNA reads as TGTGCCAGCAGTGAACAGTCAATCTACGAGCAGTACTTC.

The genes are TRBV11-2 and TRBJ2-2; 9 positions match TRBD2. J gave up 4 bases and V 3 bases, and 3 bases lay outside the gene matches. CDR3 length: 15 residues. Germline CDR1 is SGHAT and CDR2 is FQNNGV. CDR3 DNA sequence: TGTGCCAGCAGCTTGGTGACTAGCGGCACCGGGGAGCTGTTTTTT. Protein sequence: CASSLVTSGTGELFF.

The CDR3 DNA follows: TGTGCCAGCAGCCTGGGGGCCGGGCAGGGGATAGCCGGGGAGCTGTTTTTT. Translation gives CASSLGAGQGIAGELFF. The genes are TRBV7-8 and TRBJ2-2; maybe TRBD1 (6 bases). CDR3 length: 17 amino acids. Germline loops: CDR1 SGHVS, CDR2 FQNEAQ. Trimming shortened V by 5 bases and J by 6 bases, and 22 bases separated the two germline ends.

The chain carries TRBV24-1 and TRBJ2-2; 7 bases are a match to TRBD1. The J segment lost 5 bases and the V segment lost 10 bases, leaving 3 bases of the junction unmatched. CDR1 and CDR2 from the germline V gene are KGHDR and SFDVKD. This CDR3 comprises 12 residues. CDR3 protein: CATGGDTGELFF. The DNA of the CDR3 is TGTGCCACAGGGGGCGATACCGGGGAGCTGTTTTTT.

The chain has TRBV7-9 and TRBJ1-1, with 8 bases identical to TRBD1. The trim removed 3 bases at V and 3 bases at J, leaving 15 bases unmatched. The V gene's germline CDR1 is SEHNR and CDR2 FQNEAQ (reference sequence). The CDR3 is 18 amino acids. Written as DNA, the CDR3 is TGTGCCAGCAGCTTGGGACAGGCGACGGGGTGGGAACACACTGAAGCTTTCTTT. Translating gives CASSLGQATGWEHTEAFF. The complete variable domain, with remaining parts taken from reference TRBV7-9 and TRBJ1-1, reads DTGVSQNPRHKITKRGQNVTFRCDPISEHNRLYWYRQTLGQGPEFLTYFQNEAQLEKSRLLSDRFSAERPKGSFSTLEIQRTEQGDSAMYLCASSLGQATGWEHTEAFFGQGTRLTVV.

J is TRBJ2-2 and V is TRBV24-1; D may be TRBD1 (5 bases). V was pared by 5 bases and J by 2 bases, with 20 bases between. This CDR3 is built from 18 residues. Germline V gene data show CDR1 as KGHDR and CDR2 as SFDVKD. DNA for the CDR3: TGTGCCACCAGTGCAAGGGGCTCATATCTCCTAAACACCGGGGAGCTGTTTTTT. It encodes CATSARGSYLLNTGELFF.

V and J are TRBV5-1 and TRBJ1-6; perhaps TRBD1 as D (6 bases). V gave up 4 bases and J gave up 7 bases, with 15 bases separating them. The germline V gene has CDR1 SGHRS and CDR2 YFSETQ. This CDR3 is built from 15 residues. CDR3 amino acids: CASSPLDRNNSPLHF. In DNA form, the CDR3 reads TGCGCCAGCAGCCCTCTGGACAGAAACAATTCACCCCTCCACTTT.

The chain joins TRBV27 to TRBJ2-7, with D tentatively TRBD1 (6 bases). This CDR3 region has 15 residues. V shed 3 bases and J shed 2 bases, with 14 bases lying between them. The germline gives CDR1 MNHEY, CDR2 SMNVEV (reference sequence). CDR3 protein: CASSFSGEGTYEQYF. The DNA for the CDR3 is TGTGCCAGCAGTTTTTCAGGGGAAGGGACCTACGAGCAGTACTTC.

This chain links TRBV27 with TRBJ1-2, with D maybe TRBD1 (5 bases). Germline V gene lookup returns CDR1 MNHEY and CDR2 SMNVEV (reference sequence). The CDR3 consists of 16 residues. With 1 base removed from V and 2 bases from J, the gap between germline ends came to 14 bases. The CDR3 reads CASSLLSQGLNYGYTF. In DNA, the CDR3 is TGTGCCAGCAGTTTATTAAGTCAGGGACTGAACTATGGCTACACCTTC.

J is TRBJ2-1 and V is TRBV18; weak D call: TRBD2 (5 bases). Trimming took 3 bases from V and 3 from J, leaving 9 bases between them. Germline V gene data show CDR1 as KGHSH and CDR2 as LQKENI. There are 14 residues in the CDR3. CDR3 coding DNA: TGTGCCAGCTCACCGATTGGGAGCTACAATGAGCAGTTCTTC. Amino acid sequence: CASSPIGSYNEQFF. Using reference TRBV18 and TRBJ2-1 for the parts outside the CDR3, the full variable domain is NAGVMQNPRHLVRRRGQEARLRCSPMKGHSHVYWYRQLPEEGLKFMVYLQKENIIDESGMPKERFSAEFPKEGPSILRIQQVVRGDSAAYFCASSPIGSYNEQFFGPGTRLTVL.

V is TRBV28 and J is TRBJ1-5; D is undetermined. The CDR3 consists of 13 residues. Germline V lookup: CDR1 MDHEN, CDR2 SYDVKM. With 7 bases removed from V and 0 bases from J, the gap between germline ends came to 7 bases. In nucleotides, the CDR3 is TGTGCCAGCATTCGGGGTAGCAATCAGCCCCAGCATTTT. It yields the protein CASIRGSNQPQHF.

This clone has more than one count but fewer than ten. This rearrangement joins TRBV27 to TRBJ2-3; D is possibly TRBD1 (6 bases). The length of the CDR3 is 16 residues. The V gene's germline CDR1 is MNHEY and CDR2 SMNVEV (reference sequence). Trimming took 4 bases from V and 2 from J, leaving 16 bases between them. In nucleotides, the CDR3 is TGTGCCAGCAGTTCTACGACAGGCTTACTCACAGATACGCAGTATTTT. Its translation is CASSSTTGLLTDTQYF.